This TCR beta chain is from a study of blood T cell repertoires in COVID-19. As handled by the study authors: Counts of nucleated cells, estimated from reference gene primer amplification, were obtained. The assay was immunoSEQ multiplex PCR, and TCRdb's table has in-frame clones only and misses some. D and trimming come from the DNA, and the V and J calls and clone size come from that table. The sample yields about 180,000 clones, nearly 80% seen once. The cohort comprised adults aged about 18 to 90 years residing in approximately 25 US areas. Cohort placement rested on clinical history that participants reported themselves. Individuals in the exposed group had encountered a COVID-19 case within 2 weeks preceding study entry. Germline lookup yields CDR1 PRHDT and CDR2 FYEKMQ (reference sequence). Trimming removed 5 bases from V and 7 bases from J; junction bases left unmatched: 10. The CDR3 runs 17 residues.

This receptor was identified in a man in his 60s who had been exposed to COVID-19. The chain couples TRBV13 to TRBJ2-2; 13 bases are shared with TRBD2. Sequenced input: PBMCs or T cells enriched from blood (not recorded which). DNA of the CDR3: TGTGCCAGCAGCACTTCGGACACTAGCGGGAGGGGCGGGGAGCTGTTTTTT. Translation: CASSTSDTSGRGGELFF.